This section outlines one T cell receptor beta chain sequence together with its context. Antigen: not known. Sequencing was preceded by expansion of antigen-specific CD4+ T cells with viral peptide pools in the ViraFEST assay. Researchers isolated CD4+ T cells once 9 to 11 days of culture had elapsed. Convalescent patients had PCR-confirmed SARS-CoV-2 infection between March and December 2020. Over 1.5 million PBMC per well were cultured with approximately 9.7 IU/ml IL-2 and roughly 10 ug/ml peptides. The data derive from a study of vaccination effects on CD4 cells after COVID-19. Whole-study context: Participants were vaccinated with two doses of either the BNT162b2 or mRNA-1273 vaccine. Overall study findings and caveats: Pronounced clonal contraction occurred in clones induced by infection and by vaccine late after vaccination.

Profiling relied on immunoSEQ multiplex PCR, and the TCRdb table lists in-frame clones only, not all of them. The sample has 20,000 to 30,000 clones, approximately 70% seen once. The receptor was derived from a human donor who had a prior SARS-CoV-2 infection. The starting material was CD4+ T cells from PBMCs cultured with SARS-CoV-2 spike peptides, obtained before COVID-19 vaccination.

The CDR3 DNA is TGTGCCAGCAGCTCCACTTCGGTCCTCCCAGATACGCAGTATTTT. Residues: CASSSTSVLPDTQYF. The genes are TRBV7-2 and TRBJ2-3; no firm D call. The V gene's germline CDR1 is SGHTA and CDR2 FQGNSA. Deletions cut 4 bases from V and 4 bases from J, with 15 bases between. CDR3 length: 15 amino acids.